This TCR beta chain came from a study of cytomegalovirus exposure and HLA in healthy donors. Notes on this clone: Its target is unknown.

Healthy donors of bone marrow made up the group. Primers: 60 Vbeta forward and 13 Jbeta reverse. TCRdb's copy holds only in-frame clones and misses some; the assay was immunoSEQ multiplex PCR. The table lists fewer than 150,000 clones, about 80% of them singletons. Germline assignment: CDR1 LNHDA and CDR2 SQIVND (reference sequence). The CDR3 loop spans 14 amino acids. Trimming removed 5 bases from V and 4 bases from J, with 14 bases in between. Notes on the study in general: Per published reports, the classifier diagnosed cytomegalovirus status with high specificity and sensitivity.

What was sequenced was PBMCs. The chain is built from TRBV19 and TRBJ2-5, with a possible D match to TRBD1 (6 bases). The clonotype was recovered from a man younger than 30 in good health and CMV-seronegative. CDR3 loop: CASSLYLGGETQYF. DNA of the CDR3: TGTGCCAGTAGTTTATACCTAGGGGGAGAGACCCAGTACTTC.